This TCR beta chain stems from a study of cytomegalovirus exposure and HLA in healthy donors. Germline-derived CDR1 and CDR2 are LNHDA and SQIVND (reference sequence). V lost 2 bases, J lost 4 bases, and 6 bases lay in between. The CDR3 runs 13 residues. These donors counted as nominally healthy when sampled, but unrecorded immune exposures were likely. This clone was counted once. With 60 Vbeta and 13 Jbeta primers, the PCR was carried out. Sequencing used immunoSEQ multiplex PCR; TCRdb keeps in-frame clones, though not all of them. Of 100,000 or so clones in the sample, roughly 12% were seen once. The receptor's source is a middle-aged man in good health and CMV-seropositive. Sequences were obtained from PBMCs. This rearrangement joins TRBV19 to TRBJ2-1, with D possibly being TRBD2 (5 bases). The CDR3: CASSIREYNEQFF. In nucleotides, the CDR3 is TGTGCCAGTAGTATACGGGAATACAATGAGCAGTTCTTC.